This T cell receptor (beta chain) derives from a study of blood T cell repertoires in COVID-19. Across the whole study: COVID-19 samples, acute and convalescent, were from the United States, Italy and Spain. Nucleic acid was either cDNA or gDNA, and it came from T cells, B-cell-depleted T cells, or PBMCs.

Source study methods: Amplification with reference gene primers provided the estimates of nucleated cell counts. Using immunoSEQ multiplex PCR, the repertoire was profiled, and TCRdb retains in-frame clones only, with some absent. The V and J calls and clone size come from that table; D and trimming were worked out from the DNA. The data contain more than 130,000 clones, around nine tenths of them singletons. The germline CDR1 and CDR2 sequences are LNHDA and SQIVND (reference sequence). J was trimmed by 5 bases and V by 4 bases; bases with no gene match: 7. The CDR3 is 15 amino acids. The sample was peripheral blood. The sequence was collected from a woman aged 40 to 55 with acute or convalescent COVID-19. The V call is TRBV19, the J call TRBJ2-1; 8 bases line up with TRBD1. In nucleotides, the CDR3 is TGTGCCAGTAGTACCCGGGACAGGTATAACAATGAGCAGTTCTTC. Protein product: CASSTRDRYNNEQFF.